One TCR beta chain is described in this entry. Its antigen remains undetermined. Base qualities are not recorded, but no much larger clone differs from it by a single base. These data come from a study of blood T cell repertoires in COVID-19 (dated by TCRdb to 2018 to 2020). Regarding the research as a whole: The collaborator samples originated in the United States, Italy and Spain and spanned the acute and convalescent phases of COVID-19. The dataset comprised deeply sampled blood TCRbeta repertoires from subjects exposed to, actively infected with, or recovered from COVID-19. The repertoires were made available in a free public database intended to serve as a resource for research on the immune response to SARS-CoV-2. Nearly every sample came with metadata listing a de-identified subject ID, COVID-19 status, age in years and sex. Where available, HLA class I and class II types were obtained from metadata supplied by the sample provider rather than from assay-based typing. The prospective study material was composed of cDNA or gDNA derived from T cells, B-cell-depleted T cells, or PBMCs. The samples were drawn from the first 160 participants of the ongoing ImmuneRACE study and from more than 1,000 subjects provided by 6 global collaborators. Study-wide conclusions, independent of this receptor: How much clinical and demographic metadata was included differed by source and by participant, and the metadata was provided uncurated.

The CDR3 sequence holds 15 residues, the cysteine and phenylalanine included. The CDR3 DNA has 45 bases and is translated from base 1. V is cut back by 5 bases and J by 3 bases, with 9 bases in the junction unmatched. CDR1 is given as SGHAT and CDR2 as FQNNGV, both from the germline V gene. The collaborating institutions used their own protocols to collect whole blood in K2EDTA tubes. Collaborator samples were shipped for TCRbeta analysis as frozen whole blood, isolated PBMCs, or DNA extracted from either sample type. TCRbeta CDR3 regions were amplified from genomic DNA using the immunoSEQ Assay, a bias-controlled multiplex PCR. As for the original processing: The number of nucleated cells in each sample was estimated by amplification of reference gene primers within the assay. To quantify the absolute abundance of each unique TCRbeta CDR3 rearrangement, sequence reads were collapsed and filtered. For each sample, productive Simpson clonality was calculated as the square root of Simpson's diversity index over productive rearrangements. TCRdb mirrors the immuneACCESS table, restricted to in-frame sequences. Some clones are absent from its copies; in checked studies, under half trace to an unresolved V gene, and the reason for the others is unknown. V and J calls and clone size come straight from that table; D and trimming were deduced from the DNA. Counted in this sample were 95,000 to 110,000 clones; about 90% of them appeared once. More than 4.5% of the sample belongs to the ten largest clones.

The receptor chain draws on TRBV11-2 and TRBJ1-2, with TRBD1 matching 7 junction bases. The sequenced sample consisted of peripheral blood. This TCR was sampled from a man aged 40-49 years with active or convalescent COVID-19. The base sequence is TGTGCCAGCAGCACGCGACAGGGTTCGGACTATGGCTACACCTTC. This gives the protein CASSTRQGSDYGYTF.